These 10 T cell receptor beta chains were all obtained from the same sample, sequenced in a study of blood T cell repertoires in COVID-19. TCRdb's copy holds only in-frame clones and misses some; the assay was immunoSEQ multiplex PCR. This table has almost 80,000 clones, roughly 90% appearing once. The sample taken for sequencing was peripheral blood. The source of these receptors is a woman at least 80 years old with acute or convalescent COVID-19.

This sequence joins TRBV3-1 (or the pseudogene TRBV3-2) and TRBJ1-3, with 9 bases that match TRBD1. J lost 3 bases, V lost 7 bases, and 4 bases had no gene match. CDR1 is LGHDT, CDR2 YNNKEL, per germline (reference sequence). The CDR3 spans 14 residues. The CDR3 region has the DNA TGTGCCAGCACCATGACAGGGGGTGGAAACACCATATATTTT. Its translation is CASTMTGGGNTIYF.

J is TRBJ1-2 and V is TRBV18; TRBD1 is a possible D gene (5 bases). The CDR3 has 12 amino acids. V was trimmed by 1 base and J by 8 bases, leaving 8 bases between them. Germline V gene lookup returns CDR1 KGHSH and CDR2 LQKENI. The CDR3 spells CASSPLRGGYTF. In DNA, the CDR3 is TGTGCCAGCTCACCACTCCGGGGGGGCTACACCTTC.

The J gene is TRBJ2-2, the V gene TRBV2, with TRBD2 matching over 10 bases. Unmatched junction bases numbered 3, after V lost 4 bases and J lost 1 base. Germline-derived CDR1 and CDR2 are SNHLY and FYNNEI. The CDR3 has 16 amino acids. The CDR3 reads CASSVLAGGNTGELFF. The CDR3 nucleotides read TGTGCCAGCAGTGTATTAGCGGGGGGGAACACCGGGGAGCTGTTTTTT.

The CDR3 is CSVARGNSGNTIYF. The CDR3 DNA reads TGCAGCGTTGCTAGGGGAAACTCTGGAAACACCATATATTTT. The chain employs TRBV29-1 and TRBJ1-3, with a possible D match to TRBD1 (5 bases). Germline V gene lookup returns CDR1 SQVTM and CDR2 ANQGSEA. This CDR3 is built from 14 residues. Trimming stripped 4 bases from V and 0 bases from J, with 10 bases between.

The chain recombines TRBV7-9 with TRBJ1-3; D unclear. The CDR3 loop spans 13 amino acids. Per germline, CDR1 SEHNR and CDR2 FQNEAQ (reference sequence). Trimming removed 1 base at V and 5 bases at J, with 6 bases between. Written as DNA, the CDR3 is TGTGCCAGCAGCTTAGAGTCTAGAAACACCATATATTTT. It specifies CASSLESRNTIYF.

The chain employs TRBV7-8 and TRBJ2-7; maybe TRBD2 (6 bases). Germline CDR1 and CDR2: SGHVS and FQNEAQ. The V end lost 5 bases, the J end lost 3 bases, and 20 bases lay between the germline ends. The CDR3 covers 16 residues. CDR3 DNA: TGTGCCAGCAGCGTTACGGCGGGACCTAGGGTCTACGAGCAGTACTTC. It yields the protein CASSVTAGPRVYEQYF.

This clone was recorded only once. The V gene is TRBV29-1, the J gene TRBJ2-3, with 9 bases that match TRBD2. The CDR3 length is 13 residues. Germline lookup yields CDR1 SQVTM and CDR2 ANQGSEA. Trimming removed 7 bases from V and 4 bases from J; junction bases left unmatched: 6. The CDR3 spells CSARRGRADTQYF. The CDR3, as DNA: TGCAGCGCCAGACGCGGGAGGGCAGATACGCAGTATTTT.

V is TRBV5-1 and J is TRBJ1-2; a weak D match, TRBD1 (5 bases). V lost 4 bases and J lost 7, with 8 bases in between. The length of the CDR3 is 11 residues. CDR1 is SGHRS, CDR2 YFSETQ, per germline. CDR3 coding DNA: TGCGCCAGCAGCCCAGGGCTTGGCTACACCTTC. Protein: CASSPGLGYTF.

J is TRBJ2-7 and V is TRBV16; a weak D match, TRBD1 (6 bases). V was trimmed by 4 bases and J by 6 bases, leaving 19 bases between them. CDR1 is KGHSY and CDR2 is FQNENV in the germline V gene. This CDR3 is 15 amino acids long. The CDR3 region has the DNA TGTGCCAGCAGCCTAAAGGTCAGGGACATTCGCGAGCAGTACTTC. Translating gives CASSLKVRDIREQYF.

V usage is TRBV5-1 and J usage is TRBJ1-5; TRBD1 matches 7 bases. CDR3 size: 15 residues. CDR1 is SGHRS and CDR2 is YFSETQ in the germline V gene. V was clipped by 2 bases and J by 3 bases; unmatched bases: 5. CDR3 amino acids: CASSFSGQYNQPQHF. In nucleotides, the CDR3 is TGCGCCAGCAGCTTTTCGGGACAGTACAATCAGCCCCAGCATTTT.